The 6 T cell receptor beta chains below were found in one sample sequenced in a study of a mutant IDH1 vaccine in newly diagnosed glioma. Noted time point: baseline, week 1 (first vaccination visit). Treatment of the sample: pre-vaccination baseline after standard-of-care therapy. Sequencing was performed with immunoSEQ multiplex PCR; in TCRdb, only in-frame clones are kept and a portion is missing. The data show under 80,000 clones, 65% to 90% seen once. This sample comprised PBMCs, obtained from a glioma patient treated with radiotherapy, temozolomide or both. Source of these receptors: a man aged 25 to 45 with glioma.

The rearrangement joins TRBV30 to TRBJ1-2; D might be TRBD1 (6 bases). The CDR3 sequence is 12 residues long. Per the germline V gene, CDR1 is GTSNPN and CDR2 is SVGIG (reference sequence). V gave up 0 bases and J gave up 9 bases, with 11 bases separating them. Written as DNA, the CDR3 is TGTGCCTGGAGTGTACTTCGGGACAGCTACACCTTC. As protein: CAWSVLRDSYTF.

The chain is built from TRBV7-9 and TRBJ2-5, with D tentatively TRBD2 (7 bases). The V gene lost 4 bases and the J gene lost 8 bases, with 17 bases spanning the gap. This CDR3 region has 14 residues. Per germline, CDR1 SEHNR and CDR2 FQNEAQ (reference sequence). CDR3 nucleotide sequence: TGTGCCAGCAGCTCCTCGGGGGGCGGTTTTACCCAGTACTTC. Translated, it gives CASSSSGGGFTQYF. The whole variable domain, remainder taken from reference TRBV7-9 and TRBJ2-5, is DTGVSQNPRHKITKRGQNVTFRCDPISEHNRLYWYRQTLGQGPEFLTYFQNEAQLEKSRLLSDRFSAERPKGSFSTLEIQRTEQGDSAMYLCASSSSGGGFTQYFGPGTRLLVL.

This clone is labeled as medium-sized (0.01 to 0.1%). The genes are TRBV5-4 and TRBJ2-7, with 9 bases that match TRBD1. CDR3 length equals 13 residues. Germline V gene data show CDR1 as SGHNT and CDR2 as YYREEE (reference sequence). The V segment lost 4 bases and the J segment 6 bases; nucleotides outside the gene matches: 5. The CDR3 coding sequence is TGTGCCAGCAGCCGGGACAGGGCCGGCGAGCAGTACTTC. This sequence encodes CASSRDRAGEQYF.

The chain combines TRBV10-3 with TRBJ1-5, with no clear D. V lost 3 bases and J lost 4, with 7 bases in between. The V gene's germline CDR1 is ENHRY and CDR2 SYGVKD. This CDR3 has 13 amino acids. The CDR3 region is CAISDTENQPQHF. The CDR3 DNA is TGTGCCATCAGTGACACAGAGAATCAGCCCCAGCATTTT.

CDR3 sequence: CASSLSAAEAFF. CDR3 DNA: TGTGCCAGCTCATTATCGGCAGCCGAAGCTTTCTTT. The chain uses TRBV18 and TRBJ1-1; D unclear. The ends were cut back, 5 bases at V and 8 bases at J, with 12 bases in the middle. In germline, CDR1 is KGHSH, CDR2 LQKENI. The CDR3 consists of 12 residues.

The chain uses TRBV5-4 and TRBJ2-3; the D gene could be TRBD1 or TRBD2 (6 bases each). This CDR3 has 16 residues. V was trimmed by 0 bases and J by 2 bases, leaving 13 bases between them. Germline CDR1 reads SGHNT; CDR2 reads YYREEE (reference sequence). The CDR3 region is CASSLAGGSYTDTQYF. CDR3 coding DNA: TGTGCCAGCAGCTTGGCCGGGGGCTCATACACAGATACGCAGTATTTT. Filled out from reference TRBV5-4 and TRBJ2-3, the complete variable domain reads ETGVTQSPTHLIKTRGQQVTLRCSSQSGHNTVSWYQQALGQGPQFIFQYYREEENGRGNFPPRFSGLQFPNYSSELNVNALELDDSALYLCASSLAGGSYTDTQYFGPGTRLTVL.